These 23 T cell receptor beta chains came from one sample sequenced in a study of T cell responses to AZD1222 COVID-19 vaccine. Profiling relied on immunoSEQ multiplex PCR, and the TCRdb table lists in-frame clones only, not all of them. The data show roughly 48,000 clones, with approximately 90% seen just once and 5.3% held by the top ten. Material: peripheral blood, obtained 28 days after the second AZD1222 dose. Every receptor here comes from an adult who received the AZD1222 COVID-19 vaccine.

This clone was observed a few times. This chain connects TRBV24-1 to TRBJ2-3; 11 nucleotides align to TRBD2. Germline trimming cut 3 bases from V and 3 bases from J; bases unmatched to any gene: 4. This CDR3 contains 16 residues. Germline assignment: CDR1 KGHDR and CDR2 SFDVKD. CDR3 DNA sequence: TGTGCCACCAGTGATCCGAGACTAGCGGGGACAGATACGCAGTATTTT. Translating it yields CATSDPRLAGTDTQYF.

The chain is built from TRBV5-5 and TRBJ1-2; no firm D call. V lost 1 base to trimming and J lost 4 bases, with 11 bases between them. Germline V lookup: CDR1 SGHKS, CDR2 YYEKEE (reference sequence). The CDR3 consists of 14 residues. CDR3 sequence: CASSLLRGGYGYTF. DNA of the CDR3: TGTGCCAGCAGCTTGCTTCGGGGAGGCTATGGCTACACCTTC.

V is TRBV5-1 and J is TRBJ2-7; 12 bases line up with TRBD1. This CDR3 is built from 17 residues. Germline V gene lookup returns CDR1 SGHRS and CDR2 YFSETQ. V lost 0 bases, J lost 5 bases, and 9 bases stayed unmatched. This CDR3 reads CASSLAGTGGGVHEQYF. CDR3 DNA: TGCGCCAGCAGCTTGGCCGGGACAGGGGGCGGTGTGCACGAGCAGTACTTC.

The V gene is TRBV5-6, the J gene TRBJ2-3, with 7 bases matching TRBD2. The CDR3 is made up of 16 amino acids. With 0 bases clipped from V and 2 bases from J, the junction kept 6 bases outside the gene matches. The germline V gene encodes CDR1 SGHDT and CDR2 YYEEEE. CDR3 residues: CASSLGTRRYTDTQYF. CDR3 nucleotides: TGTGCCAGCAGCTTGGGGACTAGAAGGTACACAGATACGCAGTATTTT. The whole variable domain, filled in from reference TRBV5-6 and TRBJ2-3, reads DAGVTQSPTHLIKTRGQQVTLRCSPKSGHDTVSWYQQALGQGPQFIFQYYEEEERQRGNFPDRFSGHQFPNYSSELNVNALLLGDSALYLCASSLGTRRYTDTQYFGPGTRLTVL.

The chain is built from TRBV6-4 and TRBJ2-1; 8 bases map to TRBD2. V was pared by 2 bases and J by 2 bases, with 2 bases of the junction left unmatched. CDR3 length: 15 amino acids. Germline-derived CDR1 and CDR2 are MRHNA and SNTAGT. In nucleotides, the CDR3 is TGTGCCAGCAGTGACAAAGCGGGAGCCTACAATGAGCAGTTCTTC. Translated, it gives CASSDKAGAYNEQFF.

The V call is TRBV5-4, the J call TRBJ2-7; TRBD1 aligns across 7 bases. Germline V gene data show CDR1 as SGHNT and CDR2 as YYREEE (reference sequence). V lost 4 bases to trimming and J lost 5 bases; unmatched junction nucleotides: 3. The CDR3 spans 12 residues. The chain's CDR3 is CASSQTGDEQYF. In DNA, the CDR3 is TGTGCCAGCAGCCAAACAGGGGACGAGCAGTACTTC. Looking up the rest from reference TRBV5-4 and TRBJ2-7 gives the full variable domain: ETGVTQSPTHLIKTRGQQVTLRCSSQSGHNTVSWYQQALGQGPQFIFQYYREEENGRGNFPPRFSGLQFPNYSSELNVNALELDDSALYLCASSQTGDEQYFGPGTRLTVT.

The chain links TRBV18 to TRBJ2-5; no definite D call. This CDR3 is built from 13 residues. V dropped 1 base and J dropped 5 bases, with 8 bases sitting between them. CDR1 and CDR2 from the germline V gene are KGHSH and LQKENI. The CDR3 reads CASSPRGGETQYF. In nucleotides, the CDR3 is TGTGCCAGCTCACCACGAGGTGGGGAGACCCAGTACTTC.

The gene calls are TRBV5-1 and TRBJ1-6; 7 bases agree with TRBD1. Germline-derived CDR1 and CDR2 are SGHRS and YFSETQ. The trim removed 4 bases at V and 2 bases at J, leaving 6 bases unmatched. The CDR3 sequence is 16 residues long. The CDR3 DNA reads as TGCGCCAGCAGCCCTCAGGGGGACCCCTATAATTCACCCCTCCACTTT. Translating it yields CASSPQGDPYNSPLHF.

This chain links TRBV19 with TRBJ1-4; no clear D. The V end lost 6 bases, the J end lost 2 bases, and 13 bases lay between the germline ends. Germline CDR1 is LNHDA and CDR2 is SQIVND (reference sequence). This CDR3 comprises 15 residues. CDR3 nucleotides: TGTGCCAGTAGCATGGGCACGGCTACTAATGAAAAACTGTTTTTT. It specifies CASSMGTATNEKLFF. Together with reference TRBV19 and TRBJ1-4, the CDR3 gives the full variable domain: DGGITQSPKYLFRKEGQNVTLSCEQNLNHDAMYWYRQDPGQGLRLIYYSQIVNDFQKGDIAEGYSVSREKKESFPLTVTSAQKNPTAFYLCASSMGTATNEKLFFGSGTQLSVL.

The sample holds one count of this clone. This chain joins TRBV18 and TRBJ2-1; D perhaps matches TRBD1 (6 bases). This CDR3 comprises 17 residues. V was trimmed by 2 bases and J by 5 bases, leaving 19 bases between them. The germline gives CDR1 KGHSH, CDR2 LQKENI. The CDR3 sequence: CASSPATGLNGHNEQFF. The CDR3, as DNA: TGTGCCAGCTCACCAGCGACAGGTCTTAATGGGCACAATGAGCAGTTCTTC.

This chain uses TRBV24-1 with TRBJ1-5; possible D gene TRBD1, 6 bases. Germline CDR1 is KGHDR and CDR2 is SFDVKD. The V end was cut by 7 bases, the J end by 6 bases, with 15 bases between. This CDR3 has 14 amino acids. CDR3 protein: CATSGGAVGQPQHF. CDR3 coding DNA: TGTGCCACCAGCGGGGGGGCTGTGGGTCAGCCCCAGCATTTT.

V gene TRBV6-4 combines with J gene TRBJ1-1; no firm D call. Deletions cut 3 bases from V and 1 base from J, with 6 bases between. In germline, CDR1 is MRHNA, CDR2 SNTAGT. This CDR3 comprises 13 residues. For the CDR3, the DNA is TGTGCCAGCAGTGAAAAAGGGAACACTGAAGCTTTCTTT. It encodes CASSEKGNTEAFF.

This chain joins TRBV24-1 and TRBJ1-3, with no clear D. CDR1 is KGHDR and CDR2 is SFDVKD in the germline V gene. This CDR3 contains 16 residues. V was pared by 0 bases and J by 3 bases, with 11 bases between. The CDR3 DNA reads as TGTGCCACCAGTGATTTGATGGCGGGTAATGGAAACACCATATATTTT. It specifies CATSDLMAGNGNTIYF.

This sequence joins TRBV15 and TRBJ2-3; 7 bases match TRBD1. The V segment lost 3 bases and the J segment 3 bases; nucleotides outside the gene matches: 6. The CDR3 extends over 15 amino acids. CDR1 is LNHNV, CDR2 YYDKDF, per germline (reference sequence). The CDR3 coding sequence is TGTGCCACCAGCAGCAGTACAGGGGTGACAGATACGCAGTATTTT. This sequence encodes CATSSSTGVTDTQYF. Based on the CDR3 plus reference TRBV15 and TRBJ2-3, the full variable domain is DAMVIQNPRYQVTQFGKPVTLSCSQTLNHNVMYWYQQKSSQAPKLLFHYYDKDFNNEADTPDNFQSRRPNTSFCFLDIRSPGLGDTAMYLCATSSSTGVTDTQYFGPGTRLTVL.

The V and J genes are TRBV9 and TRBJ2-1; D is possibly TRBD1 or TRBD2 (5 bases each). Germline V gene sequence: CDR1 SGDLS, CDR2 YYNGEE. The CDR3 has 15 amino acids. Trimming took 3 bases from V and 3 from J, leaving 13 bases between them. The DNA of the CDR3 is TGTGCCAGCAGCGCCCGGGACCCAGACTACAATGAGCAGTTCTTC. Its translation is CASSARDPDYNEQFF.

The genes are TRBV10-3 and TRBJ2-7, with TRBD1 identical over 8 bases. This CDR3 has 18 amino acids. Germline V CDR1 and CDR2: ENHRY, SYGVKD. J lost 2 bases, V lost 2 bases, and 14 bases had no gene match. In DNA form, the CDR3 reads TGTGCCATCAGTGAGCCCCTCCCGACAGGGGACCTCACCTACGAGCAGTACTTC. Amino acid sequence: CAISEPLPTGDLTYEQYF.

The chain employs TRBV10-2 and TRBJ1-1, with 8 positions matching TRBD1. The J segment lost 5 bases and the V segment lost 3 bases, leaving 5 bases of the junction unmatched. The CDR3 runs to 14 residues. The germline CDR1 and CDR2 sequences are WSHSY and SAAADI. The CDR3 region has the DNA TGCGCCAGCAGTGACCGGACAGGGCGGACTGAAGCTTTCTTT. It encodes CASSDRTGRTEAFF.

V and J are TRBV6-2 or TRBV6-3 and TRBJ2-7; 8 bases line up with TRBD1. Germline CDR1 reads MNHEY; CDR2 reads SVGEGT. The V and J ends lost 6 bases and 6 bases, in that order; junction bases with no gene match: 10. The CDR3 loop spans 14 amino acids. For the CDR3, the DNA is TGTGCCAGCAGCGAGGACAGGGCAACCCCCGAGCAGTACTTC. It encodes CASSEDRATPEQYF.

The chain recombines TRBV7-9 with TRBJ1-2, with TRBD1 matching over 8 bases. The CDR3 extends over 17 amino acids. Germline assignment: CDR1 SEHNR and CDR2 FQNEAQ (reference sequence). V lost 3 bases and J lost 6; bases outside the gene matches: 15. The CDR3 sequence: CASSLGRGQGLNHGYTF. CDR3 DNA: TGTGCCAGCAGCTTGGGACGAGGACAGGGACTCAATCATGGCTACACCTTC.

The J gene is TRBJ1-2, the V gene TRBV7-2; 8 bases are a match to TRBD1. V lost 0 bases to trimming and J lost 8 bases; unmatched junction nucleotides: 5. CDR3 length: 14 residues. Germline CDR1 and CDR2: SGHTA and FQGNSA. This chain's CDR3 is CASSLAPTGDGYTF. CDR3 in DNA: TGTGCCAGCAGCTTAGCTCCGACAGGGGACGGCTACACCTTC.

The chain is built from TRBV7-9 and TRBJ2-5; the D gene is possibly TRBD2 (5 bases). The CDR3 sequence is 15 residues long. Trimming stripped 3 bases from V and 2 bases from J, with 13 bases between. Germline CDR1 reads SEHNR; CDR2 reads FQNEAQ (reference sequence). CDR3: CASSFPRRGQETQYF. As DNA, the CDR3 is TGTGCCAGCAGCTTCCCCCGGAGAGGGCAAGAGACCCAGTACTTC.

This chain links TRBV18 with TRBJ2-1; 14 bases agree with TRBD2. The CDR3 runs 17 residues. The J segment lost 3 bases and the V segment lost 4 bases, leaving 5 bases of the junction unmatched. Germline CDR1 and CDR2: KGHSH and LQKENI. The CDR3 region is CASSRRTSGGNYNEQFF. CDR3 in DNA: TGTGCCAGCTCACGTCGGACTAGCGGGGGGAACTACAATGAGCAGTTCTTC. Variable domain in full (rest from reference TRBV18 and TRBJ2-1): NAGVMQNPRHLVRRRGQEARLRCSPMKGHSHVYWYRQLPEEGLKFMVYLQKENIIDESGMPKERFSAEFPKEGPSILRIQQVVRGDSAAYFCASSRRTSGGNYNEQFFGPGTRLTVL.

This clone occurred a few times. The chain is built from TRBV6-5 and TRBJ1-5; D call uncertain. Germline assignment: CDR1 MNHEY and CDR2 SVGAGI. The V and J ends lost 6 bases and 5 bases respectively, with 5 bases between them. CDR3 length equals 11 residues. The CDR3 coding sequence is TGTGCCAGCAGCCTTTATCAGCCCCAGCATTTT. Translation gives CASSLYQPQHF.